The 26 T cell receptor beta chains reported below all come from one sample, sequenced in a study of siplizumab effects on memory and regulatory T cells. Sequencing used immunoSEQ multiplex PCR; TCRdb keeps in-frame clones, though not all of them. The table lists approximately 20,000 clones, 44% of them singletons. Responder and stimulator cells in the mixed lymphocyte reaction were cultured together for approximately six days at 37°C. These TCRs' antigens remain unknown. Sequencing input: CFSE-low (dividing) CD4+ T cells sorted from an allogeneic mixed lymphocyte reaction. Receptor source: a human donor in good health; the cells came from an allogeneic mixed lymphocyte reaction. Some clones in this sample may be carry-over from other donors' samples.

This sequence joins TRBV7-6 and TRBJ1-1; D ambiguous. Germline assignment: CDR1 SGHVS and CDR2 FNYEAQ. The V end was cut by 4 bases, the J end by 1 base, with 10 bases between. The CDR3 is made up of 14 amino acids. CDR3: CASSSGLRNTEAFF. The CDR3 nucleotides are TGTGCCAGCAGCTCCGGACTGAGGAACACTGAAGCTTTCTTT.

The chain recombines TRBV4-1 with TRBJ2-1; 8 bases fit TRBD2. CDR1 is MGHRA and CDR2 is YSYEKL in the germline V gene. This CDR3 has 15 amino acids. With V trimmed by 2 bases and J by 7 bases, 7 bases remained unmatched. The CDR3 sequence: CASSQLSGSRNEQFF. Written as DNA, the CDR3 is TGCGCCAGCAGCCAACTCAGCGGGAGCAGGAATGAGCAGTTCTTC.

This clone was counted only a few times. The chain has TRBV10-2 and TRBJ2-1; 11 bases line up with TRBD1. CDR1 is WSHSY, CDR2 SAAADI, per germline. The CDR3 extends over 13 amino acids. V gave up 7 bases and J gave up 8 bases; unmatched junction bases: 4. The CDR3 coding sequence is TGCGCCAGCAACGGACAGGGGGCTTATGAGCAGTTCTTC. Its translation: CASNGQGAYEQFF.

The V gene is TRBV27, the J gene TRBJ1-2, with D maybe TRBD1 (6 bases). The length of the CDR3 is 13 residues. Germline assignment: CDR1 MNHEY and CDR2 SMNVEV (reference sequence). Trimming took 7 bases from V and 4 from J, leaving 13 bases between them. The CDR3 DNA reads as TGTGCCAGCACCCTCAGGGGTGTCTATGGCTACACCTTC. It encodes CASTLRGVYGYTF.

The chain carries TRBV2 and TRBJ2-4; D unclear. Germline V lookup: CDR1 SNHLY, CDR2 FYNNEI. This CDR3 spans 14 amino acids. With 7 bases removed from V and 0 bases from J, the gap between germline ends came to 10 bases. The CDR3 protein is CASTIQEAKNIQYF. The CDR3 DNA reads as TGTGCCAGCACCATTCAAGAAGCCAAAAACATTCAGTACTTC.

The table lists this clone with a few counts. V is TRBV7-9 and J is TRBJ2-7; D uncertain. Germline lookup yields CDR1 SEHNR and CDR2 FQNEAQ (reference sequence). This CDR3 comprises 14 residues. With 6 bases removed from V and 5 bases from J, the gap between germline ends came to 17 bases. The CDR3: CASRRLVPGDEQYF. The DNA for the CDR3 is TGTGCCAGCAGACGCCTCGTCCCTGGGGACGAGCAGTACTTC.

V gene TRBV11-2 combines with J gene TRBJ2-1; possibly TRBD2 for D (6 bases). With 0 bases removed from V and 15 bases from J, the gap between germline ends came to 15 bases. Germline lookup yields CDR1 SGHAT and CDR2 FQNNGV. This CDR3 region has 13 residues. The CDR3 is CASSLDRLVRGFF. The CDR3 coding sequence is TGTGCCAGCAGCTTAGATCGACTAGTTCGGGGGTTCTTC.

The chain is built from TRBV7-9 and TRBJ1-1; no reliable D call. CDR1 and CDR2 (germline): SEHNR, FQNEAQ (reference sequence). The CDR3 has 11 residues. V was shortened by 1 base and J by 4 bases, with 1 base between the two germline ends. CDR3 loop: CASSLGTEAFF. CDR3 nucleotide sequence: TGTGCCAGCAGCTTAGGCACTGAAGCTTTCTTT. Drawing the rest from reference TRBV7-9 and TRBJ1-1, the complete variable domain is DTGVSQNPRHKITKRGQNVTFRCDPISEHNRLYWYRQTLGQGPEFLTYFQNEAQLEKSRLLSDRFSAERPKGSFSTLEIQRTEQGDSAMYLCASSLGTEAFFGQGTRLTVV.

J is TRBJ2-5 and V is TRBV5-1; 8 bases agree with TRBD2. Per the germline V gene, CDR1 is SGHRS and CDR2 is YFSETQ. This CDR3 is 16 amino acids long. Trimming took 4 bases from V and 1 from J; bases not matched to a gene: 9. CDR3 region: CASSPRGGGGQETQYF. The CDR3 bases are TGCGCCAGCAGCCCCCGGGGGGGCGGCGGCCAAGAGACCCAGTACTTC. Full variable domain (outside the CDR3, taken from reference TRBV5-1 and TRBJ2-5): KAGVTQTPRYLIKTRGQQVTLSCSPISGHRSVSWYQQTPGQGLQFLFEYFSETQRNKGNFPGRFSGRQFSNSRSEMNVSTLELGDSALYLCASSPRGGGGQETQYFGPGTRLLVL.

The rearrangement links TRBV6-5 to TRBJ1-2; no clear D. Germline CDR1 is MNHEY and CDR2 is SVGAGI. V gave up 6 bases and J gave up 5 bases, with 16 bases separating them. The length of the CDR3 is 14 residues. The CDR3 coding sequence is TGTGCCAGCAGAACGATCCACCCGCCTTATGGCTACACCTTC. Encoded protein: CASRTIHPPYGYTF.

The CDR3 DNA follows: TGTGCCAGCTCACCTGGGCCAACCCGACTTGAAGCTTTCTTT. It is translated as CASSPGPTRLEAFF. The chain has TRBV18 and TRBJ1-1; D remains unclear. The CDR3 is made up of 14 amino acids. V was shortened by 3 bases and J by 7 bases, with 15 bases between the two germline ends. CDR1 and CDR2 (germline): KGHSH, LQKENI.

This chain connects TRBV7-2 to TRBJ2-2, with TRBD1 matching 7 bases. With V trimmed by 1 base and J by 4 bases, 3 bases remained unmatched. This CDR3 has 15 amino acids. CDR1 and CDR2 (germline): SGHTA, FQGNSA. DNA of the CDR3: TGTGCCAGCAGCTTAGACAGGGGCGGCACCGGGGAGCTGTTTTTT. Amino acid sequence: CASSLDRGGTGELFF.

Comment on this clone: This may arise from a read error, as a much more abundant clone is one base away. The chain employs TRBV10-3 and TRBJ1-2; tentative D call: TRBD1 (6 bases). The V gene's germline CDR1 is ENHRY and CDR2 SYGVKD. The CDR3 is 14 residues long. CDR3 in amino acids: CVISESTGNYGYTF. As DNA, the CDR3 is TGTGTCATCAGTGAGTCTACAGGGAACTATGGCTACACCTTC.

V is TRBV19 and J is TRBJ2-1; TRBD2 matches at 7 bases. Trimming cost V 1 base and J 7 bases; bases outside gene matches: 7. Germline V lookup: CDR1 LNHDA, CDR2 SQIVND (reference sequence). The CDR3 loop spans 15 amino acids. CDR3: CASSIGGSLINEQFF. The CDR3 DNA is TGTGCCAGTAGTATAGGCGGGAGCTTAATAAATGAGCAGTTCTTC.

As to this clone: A junction boundary mismatches the germline segment, possibly from a read error. The rearrangement uses TRBV4-2 and TRBJ2-7, with D tentatively TRBD2 (5 bases). CDR1 and CDR2 (germline): LGHNA, YNFKEQ. This CDR3 has 19 residues. The chain's CDR3 is CARSQPHLKDGGCSYEQYF. Here the CDR3 DNA reads TGTGCCAGAAGCCAGCCACACCTTAAGGACGGAGGTTGCTCCTACGAGCAGTACTTC.

The chain combines TRBV10-3 with TRBJ1-5; D remains ambiguous. The V end lost 10 bases, the J end lost 5 bases, and 15 bases lay between the germline ends. This CDR3 is 13 amino acids long. CDR1 and CDR2 from the germline V gene are ENHRY and SYGVKD. The DNA for the CDR3 is TGTGCCACCGTAGACCGGGAGGATCAGCCCCAGCATTTT. Translating it yields CATVDREDQPQHF.

In its sample, this clone was seen once. The chain combines TRBV7-9 with TRBJ2-7, with 7 bases lining up with TRBD1. The CDR3 is made up of 15 amino acids. V lost 5 bases, J lost 6 bases, and 13 bases stayed unmatched. Germline V CDR1 and CDR2: SEHNR, FQNEAQ (reference sequence). CDR3 nucleotide sequence: TGTGCCAGCAGCCAGACCCGGGACAGAGGCTCCGAGCAGTACTTC. This translates into CASSQTRDRGSEQYF.

This clone was counted once. This chain uses TRBV7-2 with TRBJ2-6; D not certain. CDR3 length: 13 amino acids. The germline CDR1 and CDR2 sequences are SGHTA and FQGNSA. V dropped 5 bases and J dropped 5 bases, with 7 bases sitting between them. CDR3 DNA sequence: TGTGCCAGCAGCGTAGACAGGGCCAACGTCCTGACTTTC. Its translation: CASSVDRANVLTF.

This clone has just a few counts. V usage is TRBV25-1 and J usage is TRBJ2-7; D is possibly TRBD2 (7 bases). Germline V gene data show CDR1 as MGHDK and CDR2 as SYGVNS. The CDR3 extends over 16 amino acids. The V and J ends lost 2 bases and 5 bases respectively, with 19 bases between them. This CDR3 is CASSERGGTVRHEQYF. DNA for the CDR3: TGTGCCAGCAGTGAAAGGGGGGGAACAGTGCGCCACGAGCAGTACTTC.

This chain links TRBV16 with TRBJ1-4, with a weak D call TRBD1 (5 bases). The V end was cut by 4 bases, the J end by 15 bases, with 15 bases between. CDR3 length: 12 amino acids. The V gene's germline CDR1 is KGHSY and CDR2 FQNENV. The CDR3 region has the DNA TGTGCCAGCAGCCCCCGGGGCCGAGAGGTGTTTTTT. Protein sequence: CASSPRGREVFF.

The genes are TRBV19 and TRBJ1-1; D might be TRBD1 (6 bases). Germline V gene data show CDR1 as LNHDA and CDR2 as SQIVND (reference sequence). This CDR3 contains 14 residues. V lost 7 bases and J 0 bases, leaving 12 bases between the germline ends. The CDR3: CASKTGVMNTEAFF. The CDR3 DNA follows: TGTGCCAGTAAGACAGGAGTCATGAACACTGAAGCTTTCTTT.

This clone turned up a few times. The chain's CDR3 is CASTGGGNTDTQYF. CDR3 sequence (DNA): TGCGCCAGTACAGGCGGGGGCAACACAGATACGCAGTATTTT. The rearrangement joins TRBV5-1 to TRBJ2-3; a weak D match, TRBD2 (7 bases). Deletions cut 8 bases from V and 2 bases from J, with 15 bases between. The CDR3 sequence is 14 residues long. Germline V gene data show CDR1 as SGHRS and CDR2 as YFSETQ.

The CDR3 is CAISGTGGAGNTEAFF. In DNA, the CDR3 is TGTGCCATCAGTGGGACAGGGGGCGCTGGGAACACTGAAGCTTTCTTT. This chain connects TRBV10-3 to TRBJ1-1; 11 bases line up with TRBD1. Germline V gene lookup returns CDR1 ENHRY and CDR2 SYGVKD. V shed 4 bases, J shed 1 base, and the junction held 5 bases outside the gene matches. The CDR3 extends over 16 amino acids.

This clone occurred once. The genes are TRBV6-1 and TRBJ1-4; D may be TRBD1 (5 bases). Trimming cost V 6 bases and J 8 bases, with 16 bases left between them. Germline V gene data show CDR1 as MNHNS and CDR2 as SASEGT. CDR3 size: 14 residues. CDR3 in amino acids: CASSRTFAKEKLFF. CDR3 sequence (DNA): TGTGCCAGCAGCCGGACATTTGCAAAAGAAAAACTGTTTTTT.

By proportion, this clone is medium-sized (0.01 to 0.1%). The chain has TRBV7-9 and TRBJ2-7; no definite D call. Germline CDR1 SEHNR, CDR2 FQNEAQ (reference sequence). Trimming pared 3 bases from V and 6 bases from J, leaving 9 bases between. CDR3 length equals 12 residues. CDR3 loop: CASSFFEIEQYF. The CDR3, as DNA: TGTGCCAGCAGCTTCTTCGAGATCGAGCAGTACTTC.

In its sample, this clone was seen once. In DNA, the CDR3 is TGTGCCAGCAGGGCAACCCAGGGGATCACTGAAGCTTTCTTT. It codes for CASRATQGITEAFF. The chain is built from TRBV6-1 and TRBJ1-1, with D perhaps TRBD1 (6 bases). With 6 bases removed from V and 4 bases from J, the gap between germline ends came to 15 bases. The CDR3 is 14 amino acids. The germline gives CDR1 MNHNS, CDR2 SASEGT.